Sequencing of this T cell receptor beta chain was carried out in a study of shared T cell receptors in the human thymus (dated by TCRdb to about 2021). At the level of the whole study: The study examined how self-reactive, shared T-cell receptor alpha chains are generated in the human thymus.

Library method: the immunoSEQ multiplex PCR assay. What TCRdb holds here is the immuneACCESS table cut down to in-frame rearrangements. Part of the clones is not present; checked against another copy, under half of the missing clones reflect an unresolved V gene, and the others are unexplained. The sample has 630,000 or so clones on record, about 87% of them singletons. The ten most abundant clones make up roughly 0.0087% of the sample. The count of this clone is one. Its antigen remains undetermined. Per-base quality was not reported, and no clone a single base away is much larger than it. This sample also belongs to another study, concerning human thymus T cells. That second report states: The donors were immunologically healthy infants in Finland who had open corrective cardiac surgery for congenital heart defects. The thymus tissue came from surgical resects taken out during corrective cardiac surgery. Biased V and J gene segment usage appeared to be present in both thymic and peripheral blood repertoires. Highly overlapping thymic TCR repertoires among unrelated individuals were reported in the related research. TCR alpha and beta repertoires from roughly 8 infant thymus samples and a few related peripheral blood samples were characterized in the study. Donor ages ranging from roughly 7 to 250 days were recorded, and more than 5 male and a couple of female infants were included in the cohort. Thymocytes were freed from the tissue by mechanical means and kept at -70 degrees C as pellets of roughly 8.5-31 million cells. A QIAsymphony instrument was used to extract genomic DNA from the frozen cell pellets. TCRB and TCRAD loci were amplified from a standardized quantity of quality-controlled genomic DNA using the immunoSEQ multiplex PCR assay. The amplicons spanned the V(D)J region and were long enough to cover the CDR3 and allow V and J genes to be identified. The amplicons were sequenced on an Illumina platform via the commercial immunoSEQ service. Corrections for primer bias and sequencing errors followed previously described methods, while TCRAD and TCRB definitions were based on the IMGT database. Analysis of the repertoires was done with immunoSEQ Analyzer 3.0 and VDJTools and included basic statistics, V/J segment usage, diversity estimates, rarefaction and pairwise overlap. Chao1, ChaoE, Efron-Thisted, Shannon and inverse Simpson indices were used to estimate diversity, which was also estimated on datasets down-sampled to the smallest sample. Repertoire overlap used strict matching of CDR3 nucleotide sequence, V gene and J gene, with Jaccard-based multidimensional scaling clustering. On average, thymus samples gave around 880,000 unique TCRB clonotypes, whereas blood samples gave about 84,000.

The sequence was collected from a boy under two years old with a congenital heart defect. Donor details come from another sample of the same person, matched by shared clones. The specimen was thymocytes.

The CDR3 protein is CASRSGRAYEQYF. Here is the DNA: TGTGCCAGCAGGTCAGGGCGTGCCTACGAGCAGTACTTC. The V and J segments used are TRBV2 and TRBJ2-5, and perhaps TRBD1 as D gene, on 5 matching bases. The DNA end is more similar to TRBJ2-7, so the J call may be wrong. The germline V gene encodes CDR1 SNHLY and CDR2 FYNNEI. The CDR3 measures 13 amino acids from cysteine to phenylalanine. Left in the record is the CDR3 DNA by itself, 39 bases read in frame from the first base.